The source of this TCR beta chain is a study of cytomegalovirus exposure and HLA in healthy donors. The germline V gene has CDR1 WNHNN and CDR2 SYGVQD (reference sequence). There are 16 residues in the CDR3. V lost 4 bases and J lost 5; bases outside the gene matches: 9. The table came from immunoSEQ multiplex PCR; TCRdb's copy has only in-frame clones and leaves some out. The sample records 250,000 to 350,000 clones, roughly 88% being singletons. The receptor was isolated from a woman under 30 in good health and CMV-seronegative. The rearrangement links TRBV10-1 to TRBJ2-1, with 9 bases that match TRBD2. The sequencing sample was made of PBMCs. The CDR3 spells CASSAFSGRPHNEQFF. CDR3 nucleotide sequence: TGCGCCAGCAGTGCATTTAGCGGGAGACCGCACAATGAGCAGTTCTTC.